Listed below are T cell receptor beta chains from one sample, sequenced in a study of PD-1 blockade in classical Hodgkin lymphoma. The method was immunoSEQ multiplex PCR; TCRdb's version includes in-frame clones alone and lacks a portion of them. The table shows 25,000 to 30,000 clones, with approximately 81% occurring only once. The material was CD4+ T cells from blood, obtained before the fourth cycle of nivolumab. The receptor source for this set is a human donor with classical Hodgkin lymphoma. CDR3s include the opening cysteine and the closing phenylalanine or tryptophan. A D gene is named only where the DNA matches it firmly. The size entry is marked missing in some rows and otherwise reads once, few, many or a size class.

J,D,V,size,CDR3,DNA
TRBJ2-1,-,TRBV19,few,CASGTDSSSYNEQFF,TGTGCCAGTGGCACGGACTCCAGCTCCTACAATGAGCAGTTCTTC
TRBJ2-5,-,TRBV2,-,CASSELAGLETQYF,TGTGCCAGCAGTGAACTGGCGGGGCTGGAGACCCAGTACTTC
TRBJ2-7,TRBD2,TRBV5-1,-,CASSLVLAGTYEQYF,TGCGCCAGCAGCTTGGTTCTAGCGGGGACCTACGAGCAGTACTTC
TRBJ1-1,-,TRBV28,few,CVARMNTEAFF,TGTGTAGCGAGAATGAACACTGAAGCTTTCTTT
TRBJ1-3,-,TRBV10-1,-,CASSENWISGNTIYF,TGCGCCAGCAGTGAGAATTGGATCTCTGGAAACACCATATATTTT
TRBJ2-7,-,TRBV6-5,-,CASSYNEGTYEQYF,TGTGCCAGCAGTTACAACGAGGGGACCTACGAGCAGTACTTC
TRBJ2-7,TRBD2,TRBV5-1,-,CASREVSSYEQYF,TGCGCCAGCCGGGAGGTCAGCTCCTACGAGCAGTACTTC
TRBJ2-4,TRBD2,TRBV6-6,-,CASSHGRGGINIQYF,TGTGCCAGCAGTCACGGGCGGGGGGGCATAAACATTCAGTACTTC
TRBJ2-1,-,TRBV7-7,-,CASSLAGGSTGEQFF,TGTGCCAGCAGCTTAGCGGGGGGTTCCACCGGTGAGCAGTTCTTC
TRBJ1-5,TRBD1,TRBV4-1,-,CASSSGGRGPLNQPQHF,TGCGCCAGCAGCTCCGGAGGAAGGGGGCCTCTTAATCAGCCCCAGCATTTT
TRBJ2-1,-,TRBV30,once,CAWSRSGAHEQFF,TGTGCCTGGAGTCGAAGCGGAGCGCATGAGCAGTTCTTC
TRBJ2-2,-,TRBV5-1,few,CASSQGPGVGELFF,TGCGCCAGCAGCCAGGGACCCGGGGTCGGGGAGCTGTTTTTT
TRBJ1-1,-,TRBV7-8,-,CASGLAEAFF,TGTGCCAGCGGACTCGCTGAAGCTTTCTTT
TRBJ2-3,-,TRBV4-1,-,CASSFGRTDTQYF,TGCGCCAGCAGCTTCGGCCGCACAGATACGCAGTATTTT
TRBJ1-1,-,TRBV7-8,-,CASSLGPRGTEAFF,TGTGCCAGCAGCTTAGGGCCCCGGGGCACTGAAGCTTTCTTT
TRBJ1-6,-,TRBV28,-,CATQPGYNSPLHF,TGTGCCACCCAGCCGGGGTATAATTCACCCCTCCACTTT
TRBJ1-2,TRBD1,TRBV5-1,-,CASSLGGGGYTF,TGCGCCAGCAGCTTAGGGGGCGGAGGCTACACCTTC
TRBJ1-6,-,TRBV18,-,CASSPLPPTIPGADSPLHF,TGTGCCAGCTCACCACTACCCCCCACAATCCCCGGGGCCGATTCACCCCTCCACTTT
TRBJ1-6,-,TRBV4-1,-,CASSQAGGEGFNSPLHF,TGCGCCAGCAGCCAAGCGGGTGGTGAGGGCTTTAATTCACCCCTCCACTTT
TRBJ1-2,TRBD1,TRBV14,-,CASSQAGTGRDGYTF,TGTGCCAGCAGCCAAGCAGGGACAGGAAGGGATGGCTACACCTTC
TRBJ1-2,-,TRBV5-1,-,CASSPDRTYYGYTF,TGCGCCAGCAGCCCCGACAGGACATACTATGGCTACACCTTC
TRBJ1-1,TRBD1,TRBV6-5,-,CASSYSGTGVAFF,TGTGCCAGCAGTTACTCTGGGACAGGGGTAGCTTTCTTT
TRBJ1-6,-,TRBV7-9,few,CASSSQSNSPLHF,TGTGCCAGCAGCTCTCAATCAAATTCACCCCTCCACTTT
TRBJ1-1,-,TRBV5-1,once,CASSADSNTEAFF,TGCGCCAGCAGCGCGGACAGTAACACTGAAGCTTTCTTT
TRBJ2-7,TRBD1,TRBV2,few,CASTRDRAGYEQYF,TGTGCCAGCACCCGGGACAGGGCGGGATACGAGCAGTACTTC
TRBJ2-7,-,TRBV5-1,-,CASSPEGLYEQYF,TGCGCCAGCAGCCCCGAGGGCCTTTACGAGCAGTACTTC
TRBJ1-2,-,TRBV19,few,CASSMEHQVNYGYTF,TGTGCCAGTAGTATGGAACACCAAGTAAACTATGGCTACACCTTC
TRBJ2-1,TRBD2,TRBV13,-,CASSLGGTSSYNEQFF,TGTGCCAGCAGCCTGGGAGGGACGAGCTCCTACAATGAGCAGTTCTTC
TRBJ1-2,TRBD1,TRBV6-5,-,CASSTPGQGSYGYTF,TGTGCCAGCAGTACCCCGGGACAGGGGAGCTATGGCTACACCTTC
TRBJ1-2,-,TRBV5-1,once,CASNPGPGLYGYTF,TGCGCCAGCAACCCAGGACCAGGGCTCTATGGCTACACCTTC
TRBJ1-6,-,TRBV7-9,once,CASSQNGGAGGSPLHF,TGTGCCAGCAGCCAAAACGGGGGGGCAGGCGGTTCACCCCTCCACTTT
TRBJ2-1,TRBD1,TRBV27,-,CASSRTGTVYNEQFF,TGTGCCAGCAGCCGAACCGGGACAGTATACAATGAGCAGTTCTTC
TRBJ2-1,-,TRBV4-1,-,CASSHPGRGRWNEQFF,TGCGCCAGCAGCCACCCGGGGAGGGGGCGATGGAATGAGCAGTTCTTC
TRBJ1-3,-,TRBV6-1,-,CASSLGPNSGNTIYF,TGTGCCAGCAGTCTCGGACCCAACTCTGGAAACACCATATATTTT
TRBJ1-2,TRBD1,TRBV5-1,-,CASSARDRVYGYTF,TGCGCCAGCAGCGCCCGGGACAGGGTGTATGGCTACACCTTC
TRBJ2-1,-,TRBV30,-,CAWSPGHPTYNEQFF,TGTGCCTGGAGCCCGGGACATCCGACCTACAATGAGCAGTTCTTC